This is a list of T cell receptor beta chains from one sample in a study of shared clonotypes between healthy human individuals. The repertoire was sequenced with immunoSEQ multiplex PCR; TCRdb's copy has only in-frame clones and lacks some. Found here are about 1.5 million clones, 95% to 99% of them singletons; the top ten hold roughly 0.4%. Sequencing was carried out using naive CD4+ T cells sorted from blood. The receptors originated from a man younger than 45 in good health. Both conserved end residues are part of each CDR3. A D gene is named only where the DNA matches it firmly. Size is omitted from some rows. Given values are once, few, many or a class for expanded clones.

size	D	V	J	CDR3	DNA
NA	NA	TRBV7-2	TRBJ1-2	CASSLDAANYGYTF	TGTGCCAGCAGCTTAGACGCGGCAAACTATGGCTACACCTTC
NA	NA	TRBV29-1	TRBJ2-7	CSVDQGPYEQYF	TGCAGCGTTGATCAGGGGCCCTACGAGCAGTACTTC
NA	TRBD1	TRBV7-3	TRBJ2-1	CASSSQGDEQFF	TGTGCCAGCAGCTCCCAGGGGGATGAGCAGTTCTTC
NA	NA	TRBV5-4	TRBJ1-1	CASSSSWDTEAFF	TGTGCCAGCAGTTCATCATGGGACACTGAAGCTTTCTTT
NA	TRBD2	TRBV6-4	TRBJ2-2	CASSVFSGSTGELFF	TGTGCCAGCAGTGTATTCAGCGGGAGCACCGGGGAGCTGTTTTTT
NA	NA	TRBV4-1	TRBJ2-5	CASSQGIIAEYQETQYF	TGCGCCAGCAGCCAAGGTATCATAGCGGAATACCAAGAGACCCAGTACTTC
NA	NA	TRBV7-5	TRBJ2-2	CARTTGELFF	TGTGCCAGAACCACCGGGGAGCTGTTTTTT
NA	NA	TRBV5-1	TRBJ2-2	CASSLDPVTGELFF	TGCGCCAGCAGCTTGGACCCGGTTACCGGGGAGCTGTTTTTT
NA	NA	TRBV11-3	TRBJ2-2	CASSLGFGELFF	TGTGCCAGCAGCCTGGGCTTCGGGGAGCTGTTTTTT
NA	TRBD2	TRBV5-1	TRBJ2-3	CASSLSGTTDTQYF	TGCGCCAGCAGCTTGAGCGGGACTACAGATACGCAGTATTTT
NA	TRBD2	TRBV5-1	TRBJ2-7	CASSLALAGDEQYF	TGCGCCAGCAGCTTGGCCCTAGCGGGAGATGAGCAGTACTTC
NA	TRBD2	TRBV11-2	TRBJ2-1	CASSLGPGLAINEQFF	TGTGCCAGCAGCTTAGGGCCGGGACTAGCGATCAATGAGCAGTTCTTC
once	NA	TRBV19	TRBJ1-3	CASTFGVISSGNTIYF	TGTGCCAGTACCTTCGGGGTCATAAGCTCTGGAAACACCATATATTTT
NA	NA	TRBV19	TRBJ2-7	CASSIGTTYEQYF	TGTGCCAGTAGTATAGGGACTACCTACGAGCAGTACTTC
few	NA	TRBV9	TRBJ2-2	CASSLRGDNTGELFF	TGTGCCAGCAGCCTGAGAGGGGATAACACCGGGGAGCTGTTTTTT
NA	NA	TRBV11-2	TRBJ2-7	CASRPRLSSYEQYF	TGTGCCAGCAGACCTCGACTAAGCTCCTACGAGCAGTACTTC
NA	NA	TRBV25-1	TRBJ2-7	CASSESGTGTYEQYF	TGTGCCAGCAGTGAATCCGGGACGGGCACCTACGAGCAGTACTTC
NA	TRBD1	TRBV5-4	TRBJ2-3	CASSRTGSDTQYF	TGTGCCAGCAGCAGGACAGGATCAGATACGCAGTATTTT
NA	TRBD2	TRBV19	TRBJ2-5	CATVAGGQETQYF	TGTGCCACGGTAGCGGGAGGGCAGGAGACCCAGTACTTC
NA	NA	TRBV7-8	TRBJ2-1	CASSFRSSSYEQFF	TGTGCCAGCAGTTTTCGTAGTAGTTCGTATGAGCAGTTCTTC
once	NA	TRBV5-1	TRBJ2-5	CASSLVAGKETQYF	TGCGCCAGCAGCTTGGTTGCGGGGAAAGAGACCCAGTACTTC
NA	NA	TRBV20-1	TRBJ2-7	CSAKGSGEQYF	TGCAGTGCTAAGGGTTCTGGAGAGCAGTACTTC
NA	NA	TRBV6-5	TRBJ1-3	CASSYSRAPPDTIYF	TGTGCCAGCAGTTACTCAAGGGCGCCCCCAGACACCATATATTTT
NA	NA	TRBV27	TRBJ2-7	CASRTPGRDEQYF	TGTGCCAGCAGGACCCCAGGGCGGGACGAGCAGTACTTC
NA	TRBD1	TRBV28	TRBJ1-4	CASTRTGGATNEKLFF	TGTGCCAGCACGAGGACAGGAGGTGCAACTAATGAAAAACTGTTTTTT
NA	NA	TRBV18	TRBJ2-7	CASSPTGSAPYEQYF	TGTGCCAGCTCACCAACAGGGAGTGCCCCCTACGAGCAGTACTTC
NA	TRBD1	TRBV15	TRBJ2-5	CATSRGLQGQETQYF	TGTGCCACCAGCAGAGGACTACAGGGGCAAGAGACCCAGTACTTC
NA	NA	TRBV27	TRBJ2-5	CASSPIRQETQYF	TGTGCCAGCAGTCCCATCCGCCAAGAGACCCAGTACTTC
NA	TRBD2	TRBV6-5	TRBJ2-3	CASRRGVHADTQYF	TGTGCCAGCAGACGGGGGGTTCACGCAGATACGCAGTATTTT
NA	NA	TRBV27	TRBJ1-5	CASSSQGVNQPQHF	TGTGCCAGCAGCTCCCAAGGGGTCAATCAGCCCCAGCATTTT